These T cell receptor beta chains were read from a single sample in a study of cytomegalovirus exposure and HLA in healthy donors. The repertoire was sequenced with immunoSEQ multiplex PCR; TCRdb's copy has only in-frame clones and lacks some. The sample includes about 140,000 clones, approximately 77% of them seen just once. Input material: PBMCs. The receptor set was obtained from a woman aged 40 to 55 in good health and CMV-seronegative. The CDR3 runs from the conserved cysteine through the conserved F or W. Fields, in order: V gene, J gene, CDR3 protein.

V gene: TRBV5-1
J gene: TRBJ1-2
CDR3 protein: CASSFEAQGLLDGYTF

V gene: TRBV28
J gene: TRBJ2-7
CDR3 protein: CASSSSSGDNYEQYF

V gene: TRBV5-1
J gene: TRBJ2-3
CDR3 protein: CASSAGIAGTGTDTQYF

V gene: TRBV7-2
J gene: TRBJ1-2
CDR3 protein: CASSWDRGIGGYTF

V gene: TRBV7-9
J gene: TRBJ2-5
CDR3 protein: CASSLGGGAETQYF

V gene: TRBV6-5
J gene: TRBJ1-2
CDR3 protein: CASSLGRYYGYPF

V gene: TRBV4-1
J gene: TRBJ1-5
CDR3 protein: CASSQTGVQPQHF

V gene: TRBV10-3
J gene: TRBJ1-1
CDR3 protein: CAISERDSRTEAFF

V gene: TRBV20-1
J gene: TRBJ1-1
CDR3 protein: CSAEQGTEAFF

V gene: TRBV6-5
J gene: TRBJ2-7
CDR3 protein: CASSTSTDEQYF

V gene: TRBV30
J gene: TRBJ2-7
CDR3 protein: CAWSGGTITYEQYF

V gene: TRBV29-1
J gene: TRBJ2-3
CDR3 protein: CSVDPSGGFTDTQYF

V gene: TRBV30
J gene: TRBJ1-2
CDR3 protein: CAWIRRGGYTF

V gene: TRBV9
J gene: TRBJ2-7
CDR3 protein: CASSRTGQGSYEQYF

V gene: TRBV7-2
J gene: TRBJ1-5
CDR3 protein: CASRPTGYGNQPQHF

V gene: TRBV18
J gene: TRBJ1-6
CDR3 protein: CASTTGGVLGSPLHF

V gene: TRBV5-4
J gene: TRBJ1-3
CDR3 protein: CASSLQQGTGNTIYF

V gene: TRBV11-2
J gene: TRBJ2-7
CDR3 protein: CASSLPLGRTRSYEQYF

V gene: TRBV6-1
J gene: TRBJ1-1
CDR3 protein: CASSEYGSRPEAFF

V gene: TRBV2
J gene: TRBJ2-1
CDR3 protein: CASKSSGGLYNEQFF

V gene: TRBV4-1
J gene: TRBJ2-7
CDR3 protein: CASSPLRTSGGYEQYF

V gene: TRBV2
J gene: TRBJ1-5
CDR3 protein: CASSANRGNQPQHF

V gene: TRBV5-1
J gene: TRBJ1-4
CDR3 protein: CASSQGGETNEKLFF

V gene: TRBV30
J gene: TRBJ1-5
CDR3 protein: CAWSVETGNQPQHF

V gene: TRBV29-1
J gene: TRBJ1-1
CDR3 protein: CSVGNGAGTEAFF

V gene: TRBV11-1
J gene: TRBJ2-3
CDR3 protein: CASSWGMADTQYF

V gene: TRBV4-2
J gene: TRBJ2-3
CDR3 protein: CASSQEPGTDTQYF

V gene: TRBV7-9
J gene: TRBJ2-1
CDR3 protein: CASSLDRRGPPSYNEQFF

V gene: TRBV5-1
J gene: TRBJ2-5
CDR3 protein: CASSFSGEETQYF

V gene: TRBV19
J gene: TRBJ1-1
CDR3 protein: CATHRDRYSEAFF

V gene: TRBV27
J gene: TRBJ1-1
CDR3 protein: CASSPTGGILNTEAFF

V gene: TRBV18
J gene: TRBJ1-1
CDR3 protein: CASSYSTQGSSTEAFF

V gene: TRBV7-8
J gene: TRBJ2-7
CDR3 protein: CASSFQGRQYF

V gene: TRBV28
J gene: TRBJ1-3
CDR3 protein: CASWDRGHTIYF

V gene: TRBV6-5
J gene: TRBJ1-2
CDR3 protein: CASSFRGYGYTF